Below, 31 T cell receptor beta chains from the same sample are listed, as sequenced in a study of blood T cell repertoires in COVID-19. TCRdb's copy holds only in-frame clones and misses some; the assay was immunoSEQ multiplex PCR. The sample has some 250,000 clones, 80% to 90% seen once; the top ten hold roughly 2%. Sample: peripheral blood. The origin of the receptors is a man under 40 with active or convalescent COVID-19.

The chain has TRBV30 and TRBJ2-7; D is perhaps TRBD2 (6 bases). Germline CDR1 and CDR2: GTSNPN and SVGIG (reference sequence). Trimming removed 2 bases from V and 1 base from J, with 12 bases in between. CDR3 length: 14 residues. The CDR3, as DNA: TGTGCCTGGAGTACTGGGGGAGGATCCTACGAGCAGTACTTC. The encoded protein is CAWSTGGGSYEQYF. The full variable domain, its missing parts supplied by reference TRBV30 and TRBJ2-7, is SQTIHQWPATLVQPVGSPLSLECTVEGTSNPNLYWYRQAAGRGLQLLFYSVGIGQISSEVPQNLSASRPQDRQFILSSKKLLLSDSGFYLCAWSTGGGSYEQYFGPGTRLTVT.

CDR3 protein: CASRGGQDNEKLFF. Here the CDR3 DNA reads TGTGCCAGTAGGGGAGGACAGGATAATGAAAAACTGTTTTTT. This sequence joins TRBV19 and TRBJ1-4; 7 bases match TRBD1. Germline CDR1 is LNHDA and CDR2 is SQIVND (reference sequence). V dropped 6 bases and J dropped 4; count of bases not matched to a gene: 5. This CDR3 is built from 14 residues.

The J gene is TRBJ1-1, the V gene TRBV13, with 9 bases aligning to TRBD1. With V trimmed by 5 bases and J by 5 bases, 9 bases remained unmatched. Germline-derived CDR1 and CDR2 are PRHDT and FYEKMQ (reference sequence). The CDR3 runs to 15 residues. The CDR3 loop reads CASSPDGQGRTEAFF. The CDR3 coding sequence is TGTGCCAGCAGCCCAGACGGACAGGGGAGAACTGAAGCTTTCTTT.

This chain joins TRBV3-1 (or the pseudogene TRBV3-2) and TRBJ1-1; possible D gene TRBD1, 5 bases. V gave up 0 bases and J gave up 6 bases, with 11 bases separating them. This CDR3 region has 14 residues. CDR1 and CDR2 from the germline V gene are LGHDT and YNNKEL (reference sequence). This chain's CDR3 is CASSQDSQVSEAFF. CDR3 sequence (DNA): TGTGCCAGCAGCCAAGATTCACAGGTCTCTGAAGCTTTCTTT.

V usage is TRBV5-6 and J usage is TRBJ1-1; D not certain. The CDR3 is 16 residues long. The V gene lost 5 bases and the J gene lost 5 bases, with 22 bases spanning the gap. Germline CDR1 reads SGHDT; CDR2 reads YYEEEE. The CDR3 spells CASSPDPTGGRTEAFF. CDR3 nucleotide sequence: TGTGCCAGCAGTCCTGACCCGACGGGAGGAAGGACTGAAGCTTTCTTT. The entire variable domain, with the rest obtained from reference TRBV5-6 and TRBJ1-1, is as follows: DAGVTQSPTHLIKTRGQQVTLRCSPKSGHDTVSWYQQALGQGPQFIFQYYEEEERQRGNFPDRFSGHQFPNYSSELNVNALLLGDSALYLCASSPDPTGGRTEAFFGQGTRLTVV.

This clone was seen more than once but under ten times. The gene calls are TRBV10-2 and TRBJ2-1; TRBD2 matches 10 bases. V gave up 3 bases and J gave up 0 bases; unmatched junction bases: 5. The CDR3 spans 17 residues. The germline gives CDR1 WSHSY, CDR2 SAAADI. The CDR3 DNA reads as TGCGCCAGCAGTGACCTAGCGGGGGTTCACTCCTACAATGAGCAGTTCTTC. Translating it yields CASSDLAGVHSYNEQFF.

The chain has TRBV19 and TRBJ1-1; 7 bases match TRBD1. CDR3 length: 16 amino acids. With V trimmed by 3 bases and J by 4 bases, 11 bases remained unmatched. Germline CDR1 and CDR2: LNHDA and SQIVND (reference sequence). The CDR3 DNA reads TGTGCCAGTAGTATGGAGGGGGCGCCAGGCGGCACTGAAGCTTTCTTT. Its protein is CASSMEGAPGGTEAFF.

The chain is built from TRBV5-6 and TRBJ1-2; D remains ambiguous. Trimming took off 7 bases at V and 5 bases at J, with 18 bases between the two ends. Germline CDR1 and CDR2: SGHDT and YYEEEE. The CDR3 spans 14 residues. The CDR3 sequence: CASRRKDGLYGYTF. The CDR3 DNA follows: TGTGCCAGCCGCCGGAAGGACGGACTATATGGCTACACCTTC.

The genes are TRBV21-1 and TRBJ2-5; TRBD2 reflects the table's D call only, with no check against the DNA. TRBV21-1 is tagged as a pseudogene. This CDR3 is 15 amino acids long. The CDR3 reads CASSKDREPQETQYF. The CDR3 DNA sequence: TGTGCCAGCAGCAAAGATCGGGAACCTCAAGAGACCCAGTACTTC.

The V and J genes are TRBV19 and TRBJ2-1; a weak D match, TRBD1 (5 bases). The CDR3 extends over 16 amino acids. Germline V gene sequence: CDR1 LNHDA, CDR2 SQIVND (reference sequence). Trimming took off 3 bases at V and 0 bases at J, with 12 bases between the two ends. DNA for the CDR3: TGTGCCAGTAGTATTCAGGGCCTGAGCTCCTACAATGAGCAGTTCTTC. Its translation: CASSIQGLSSYNEQFF.

The V call is TRBV7-9, the J call TRBJ1-4, with TRBD1 identical over 9 bases. CDR1 is SEHNR and CDR2 is FQNEAQ in the germline V gene (reference sequence). There are 14 residues in the CDR3. The trim removed 4 bases at V and 7 bases at J, leaving 4 bases unmatched. CDR3: CASSSDRGGEKLFF. The CDR3 coding sequence is TGTGCCAGCAGCTCGGACAGGGGAGGTGAAAAACTGTTTTTT.

A word on this clone: One junction end disagrees with the germline gene, perhaps due to a read error. The V call is TRBV20-1, the J call TRBJ2-5; 7 nucleotides line up with TRBD2. This CDR3 has 11 amino acids. CDR1 and CDR2 (germline): DFQATT, SNEGSKA (reference sequence). The CDR3 spells CNIAGQETQYF. The CDR3 DNA reads as TGTAACATAGCGGGTCAGGAGACCCAGTACTTC.

This chain uses TRBV11-2 with TRBJ1-4, with D possibly being TRBD1 (5 bases). The CDR3 runs to 15 residues. Germline V gives CDR1 SGHAT, CDR2 FQNNGV. The V and J ends lost 4 bases and 4 bases respectively, with 13 bases between them. The CDR3 sequence is CASSWYRSVNEKLFF. CDR3 DNA: TGTGCCAGCAGCTGGTACAGGTCGGTTAATGAAAAACTGTTTTTT.

The chain employs TRBV11-2 and TRBJ2-2, with TRBD1 identical over 7 bases. The CDR3 length is 14 residues. V lost 4 bases and J lost 7; bases outside the gene matches: 6. Germline-derived CDR1 and CDR2 are SGHAT and FQNNGV. CDR3 bases: TGTGCCAGCAGCTCCCTCAGGGGGTACGGGGAGCTGTTTTTT. Protein: CASSSLRGYGELFF.

The J gene is TRBJ2-2, the V gene TRBV6-5; 8 bases are shared with TRBD2. The CDR3 length is 16 residues. CDR1 and CDR2 from the germline V gene are MNHEY and SVGAGI. Trimming at V came to 0 bases and at J to 3 bases, leaving 3 bases not matched to a gene. CDR3 loop: CASSYSSGEYTGELFF. The DNA for the CDR3 is TGTGCCAGCAGTTACTCTAGCGGGGAATACACCGGGGAGCTGTTTTTT.

CDR3 sequence (DNA): TGTGCCAGCAGCTTCCCGGGACAGGCTTATGGCTACACCTTC. It yields the protein CASSFPGQAYGYTF. This chain uses TRBV7-2 with TRBJ1-2, with 8 nucleotides matching TRBD1. Germline lookup yields CDR1 SGHTA and CDR2 FQGNSA. The ends lost 3 bases at V and 5 bases at J; junction bases unmatched: 5. This CDR3 region has 14 residues.

This clone was observed a few times. The chain employs TRBV6-5 and TRBJ1-2; the match to TRBD1 covers 7 bases. Germline values: CDR1 MNHEY, CDR2 SVGAGI. This CDR3 has 15 residues. With 6 bases clipped from V and 0 bases from J, the junction kept 7 bases outside the gene matches. CDR3: CASSQGTAPNYGYTF. The CDR3 nucleotides are TGTGCCAGCAGCCAGGGGACAGCACCTAACTATGGCTACACCTTC.

The rearrangement uses TRBV5-1 and TRBJ2-5, with TRBD1 identical over 9 bases. The germline gives CDR1 SGHRS, CDR2 YFSETQ. This CDR3 contains 16 residues. The J segment lost 3 bases and the V segment lost 6 bases, leaving 12 bases of the junction unmatched. In nucleotides, the CDR3 is TGCGCCAGCACAATTCGACCGGGACAGGGCGAAGAGACCCAGTACTTC. This gives the protein CASTIRPGQGEETQYF.

The genes are TRBV30 and TRBJ1-5, with D possibly being TRBD1 (5 bases). This CDR3 region has 14 residues. Trimming stripped 1 base from V and 0 bases from J, with 7 bases between. Germline CDR1 and CDR2: GTSNPN and SVGIG (reference sequence). The DNA for the CDR3 is TGTGCCTGGAGTGCACAGGATAGCAATCAGCCCCAGCATTTT. Residues: CAWSAQDSNQPQHF.

The chain recombines TRBV7-2 with TRBJ1-1, with D possibly being TRBD1 (5 bases). Trimming removed 1 base at V and 3 bases at J, with 12 bases between. CDR3 length equals 15 residues. From germline, CDR1 is SGHTA and CDR2 FQGNSA. CDR3 nucleotides: TGTGCCAGCAGCTTAGTAGGGGTTGTGGACACTGAAGCTTTCTTT. Translating it yields CASSLVGVVDTEAFF.

This chain links TRBV3-1 (or the pseudogene TRBV3-2) with TRBJ1-5; 8 nucleotides line up with TRBD1. The J segment lost 6 bases and the V segment lost 0 bases, leaving 13 bases of the junction unmatched. CDR1 is LGHDT and CDR2 is YNNKEL in the germline V gene (reference sequence). The CDR3 totals 18 residues. Here the CDR3 reads CASSQDPLGQGAFQPQHF. CDR3 bases: TGTGCCAGCAGCCAAGATCCCCTAGGACAGGGCGCGTTTCAGCCCCAGCATTTT.

J is TRBJ1-6 and V is TRBV6-1, with D unresolved. The CDR3 sequence is 18 residues long. Germline CDR1 is MNHNS and CDR2 is SASEGT. The V end was cut by 2 bases, the J end by 0 bases, with 14 bases between. CDR3 sequence (DNA): TGTGCCAGCAGTGAAAATCCTGCGGGAAGCTCCTATAATTCACCCCTCCACTTT. Protein: CASSENPAGSSYNSPLHF.

The rearrangement uses TRBV4-3 and TRBJ2-3; D not certain. The germline V gene encodes CDR1 LGHNA and CDR2 YSLEER. This CDR3 is built from 15 residues. V lost 0 bases to trimming and J lost 3 bases, with 10 bases between them. CDR3 sequence reads: CASSQDPGSTDTQYF. The CDR3 DNA is TGCGCCAGCAGCCAAGATCCGGGTAGTACAGATACGCAGTATTTT.

This chain joins TRBV7-6 and TRBJ1-6, with D possibly matching TRBD1 (6 bases). V shed 1 base and J shed 9 bases, with 16 bases lying between them. Germline V lookup: CDR1 SGHVS, CDR2 FNYEAQ. The CDR3 length is 16 residues. The CDR3 DNA is TGTGCCAGCAGCTTAGATCTGGCAGGGGAAGGTTCACCCCTCCACTTT. This codes for CASSLDLAGEGSPLHF.

V and J are TRBV7-2 and TRBJ2-3, with D possibly TRBD2 on 6 matching bases. The CDR3 has 14 residues. Trimming pared 6 bases from V and 6 bases from J, leaving 16 bases between. Germline values: CDR1 SGHTA, CDR2 FQGNSA. The CDR3 sequence: CASSPGLVQDTQYF. CDR3 coding DNA: TGTGCCAGCAGTCCGGGACTGGTGCAGGATACGCAGTATTTT. Using reference TRBV7-2 and TRBJ2-3 for the parts outside the CDR3, the full variable domain is GAGVSQSPSNKVTEKGKDVELRCDPISGHTALYWYRQSLGQGLEFLIYFQGNSAPDKSGLPSDRFSAERTGGSVSTLTIQRTQQEDSAVYLCASSPGLVQDTQYFGPGTRLTVL.

The V call is TRBV7-9, the J call TRBJ2-7; TRBD1 matches at 12 bases. There are 14 residues in the CDR3. V lost 5 bases, J lost 6 bases, and 5 bases stayed unmatched. CDR1 is SEHNR and CDR2 is FQNEAQ in the germline V gene (reference sequence). The chain's CDR3 is CASSIPGQGAEQYF. In DNA form, the CDR3 reads TGTGCCAGCAGCATACCGGGACAGGGGGCCGAGCAGTACTTC.

This chain joins TRBV7-2 and TRBJ1-2, with D possibly matching TRBD1 (6 bases). CDR3 size: 14 residues. Trimming pared 3 bases from V and 6 bases from J, leaving 14 bases between. Germline V gene sequence: CDR1 SGHTA, CDR2 FQGNSA. CDR3 DNA: TGTGCCAGCAGCTTGAGGACAGTCGTTGATGGCTACACCTTC. Protein: CASSLRTVVDGYTF.

The chain recombines TRBV4-2 with TRBJ2-7; TRBD2 matches at 7 bases. The junction had 16 bases not matched to a gene; V was cut back by 4 bases and J by 4 bases. Germline CDR1 is LGHNA and CDR2 is YNFKEQ. The CDR3 extends over 17 amino acids. In DNA form, the CDR3 reads TGTGCCAGCAGCCTGAGCCCCGGGGGGACTGCCATTTACGAGCAGTACTTC. This gives the protein CASSLSPGGTAIYEQYF.

The genes are TRBV5-1 and TRBJ2-1; 9 nucleotides line up with TRBD1. Germline CDR1 reads SGHRS; CDR2 reads YFSETQ. The ends lost 0 bases at V and 2 bases at J; junction bases unmatched: 0. The length of the CDR3 is 15 residues. CDR3 sequence (DNA): TGCGCCAGCAGCTTGGGGACAGGGGCCTACAATGAGCAGTTCTTC. Residues: CASSLGTGAYNEQFF.

The genes are TRBV4-1 and TRBJ1-1; D unresolved. The germline gives CDR1 MGHRA, CDR2 YSYEKL. This CDR3 is built from 12 residues. V lost 1 base, J lost 4 bases, and 4 bases lay in between. CDR3 sequence reads: CASSQVSTEAFF. CDR3 DNA: TGCGCCAGCAGCCAAGTCAGCACTGAAGCTTTCTTT.

This clone was picked up one time. This rearrangement joins TRBV28 to TRBJ1-1; 10 bases match TRBD1. The germline gives CDR1 MDHEN, CDR2 SYDVKM. Trimming at V came to 5 bases and at J to 5 bases, leaving 8 bases not matched to a gene. The CDR3 is 15 amino acids. CDR3 nucleotides: TGTGCCAGCAGTGGTGCCGGGACAGGGGATACTGAAGCTTTCTTT. Protein sequence: CASSGAGTGDTEAFF.